This T cell receptor beta chain came from a study of T cell responses to AZD1222 COVID-19 vaccine. Details on this clone: Its target is not known.

Overall study results and limits: Females made up more of the donors, who were largely white British, and clonal diversity may have come out too low. Distributed over spike, vaccine-associated CD4 TCRs predominated at 160-218 and 743-854.

Using immunoSEQ multiplex PCR, the repertoire was profiled, and TCRdb retains in-frame clones only, with some absent. In the table there are about 170,000 clones, roughly nine tenths of which are singletons. Deletions cut 2 bases from V and 4 bases from J, with 23 bases between. Germline-derived CDR1 and CDR2 are MNHEY and SMNVEV (reference sequence). The CDR3 is made up of 18 amino acids. The chain recombines TRBV27 with TRBJ1-1; D perhaps matches TRBD1 (5 bases). This TCR came from an adult who received the AZD1222 COVID-19 vaccine. The specimen comprised peripheral blood, sampled 28 days after the second AZD1222 dose. The CDR3 is CASSLNGMRVEGFTEAFF. The CDR3 nucleotides are TGTGCCAGCAGTTTAAACGGCATGCGGGTAGAGGGGTTCACTGAAGCTTTCTTT.